These T cell receptor beta chains were read from a single sample in a study of blood T cells in healthy people across ages. TCRdb ran MiXCR on the 5' RACE reads and lists one entry per CDR3 protein. The profile shows under 1,000,000 distinct CDR3 sequences, more than 35% of them singletons. The specimen was blood. Receptors were obtained from a man of 80 years or more in good health. Both conserved end residues are part of each CDR3. Fields, in order: clone size, D gene, CDR3 length, V gene, J gene, CDR3 protein, CDR3 DNA. A D gene is named only where the DNA matches it firmly. For some rows the clone size is stated as once, few or many, or as a class when expanded; others skip it.

few,TRBD2,14,TRBV29-1,TRBJ2-7,CSVVFASGSDEQYF,TGCAGCGTTGTTTTCGCTAGCGGGAGCGACGAGCAGTACTTC
NA,NA,17,TRBV20-1,TRBJ2-3,CSAEEGREPARTDTQYF,TGCAGTGCTGAGGAGGGCAGAGAACCGGCTCGTACAGATACGCAGTATTTT
NA,NA,14,TRBV10-3,TRBJ2-7,CAIKSERSSYEQYF,TGTGCCATCAAGTCAGAGAGGAGCTCCTACGAGCAGTACTTC
few,NA,14,TRBV18,TRBJ2-5,CASSPELADETQYF,TGTGCCAGCTCACCAGAATTAGCTGACGAGACCCAGTACTTC
few,TRBD1,16,TRBV5-1,TRBJ1-1,CASSANRGYQNTEAFF,TGCGCCAGCAGCGCTAACAGGGGGTATCAGAACACTGAAGCTTTCTTT
NA,NA,14,TRBV7-2,TRBJ2-3,CASSLGLYTDTQYF,TGTGCCAGCAGCTTGGGACTCTACACAGATACGCAGTATTTT
NA,NA,15,TRBV5-1,TRBJ2-3,CASSLGTPPGDTQYF,TGCGCCAGCAGCTTGGGGACACCCCCGGGTGATACGCAGTATTTT
once,NA,16,TRBV12-3/TRBV12-4,TRBJ1-2,CASSDSGQGSGYGYTF,TGTGCCAGCAGTGATTCAGGGCAGGGGTCGGGCTATGGCTACACCTTC
NA,NA,15,TRBV5-1,TRBJ2-5,CASSRNRVRQETQYF,TGCGCCAGCAGTAGGAACAGGGTTCGCCAAGAGACCCAGTACTTC
few,TRBD1,18,TRBV20-1,TRBJ2-3,CSAAPHRDRLKSTDTQYF,TGCAGTGCTGCCCCCCACCGGGACAGGCTAAAGAGCACAGATACGCAGTATTTT
few,TRBD2,16,TRBV6-2/TRBV6-3,TRBJ2-4,CASIEGLAGVGNIQYF,TGTGCCAGCATCGAGGGACTAGCGGGAGTTGGCAACATTCAGTACTTC
NA,TRBD2,15,TRBV7-3,TRBJ2-1,CASGLTSGRWDEQFF,TGTGCCAGCGGCTTGACTAGCGGGAGATGGGATGAGCAGTTCTTC
few,TRBD1,15,TRBV7-9,TRBJ1-2,CASRHTGGESYGYTF,TGTGCCAGCAGACATACAGGGGGTGAGTCCTATGGCTACACCTTC
NA,TRBD2,15,TRBV2,TRBJ2-4,CASSSTSGGLHIQYF,TGTGCCAGCAGTTCCACTAGCGGGGGGCTACACATTCAGTACTTC
NA,NA,16,TRBV28,TRBJ2-4,CASSVAENLKGFIQYF,TGTGCCAGCAGTGTGGCGGAGAATCTCAAGGGGTTCATTCAGTACTTC
NA,NA,15,TRBV27,TRBJ2-1,CASSYRQDYYNEQFF,TGTGCCAGCAGTTATAGACAGGACTACTACAATGAGCAGTTCTTC
few,TRBD1,14,TRBV10-3,TRBJ2-3,CAIRRTGNTDTQYF,TGTGCCATCAGGCGGACAGGGAACACAGATACGCAGTATTTT
many,TRBD2,14,TRBV28,TRBJ2-7,CASSLLGGYNEQYF,TGTGCCAGCAGTTTATTGGGGGGGTATAATGAGCAGTACTTC
NA,NA,17,TRBV5-6,TRBJ2-1,CASSWGLGVTVYNEQFF,TGTGCCAGCAGCTGGGGCTTGGGGGTCACCGTTTACAATGAGCAGTTCTTC
NA,TRBD1,14,TRBV7-9,TRBJ1-1,CASSSRDRVTEAFF,TGTGCCAGCAGCTCCCGGGACAGGGTAACTGAAGCTTTCTTT
NA,TRBD1,15,TRBV4-3,TRBJ2-5,CASSRGPDREREQYF,TGCGCCAGCAGCCGAGGGCCCGACAGGGAAAGGGAGCAGTACTTC
NA,NA,15,TRBV7-2,TRBJ2-1,CASSLSWTGYNGQFF,TGTGCCAGCAGCTTATCATGGACCGGCTACAATGGGCAGTTCTTC
NA,NA,14,TRBV7-9,TRBJ1-1,CASSLESVSTEAFF,TGTGCCAGCAGCTTAGAATCGGTGTCTACTGAAGCTTTCTTT
NA,NA,12,TRBV20-1,TRBJ1-1,CSARDTPAEAFF,TGCAGTGCTAGAGATACCCCGGCTGAAGCTTTCTTT
NA,TRBD1,14,TRBV6-6,TRBJ2-5,CASSPTGTGFYPYF,TGTGCCAGCAGCCCAACCGGGACAGGGTTCTACCCGTACTTC
few,TRBD2,12,TRBV29-1,TRBJ2-1,CSVGEGLREQFF,TGCAGCGTTGGGGAGGGCCTCAGGGAGCAGTTCTTC
few,NA,13,TRBV13,TRBJ1-4,CASSVRDFEKLFF,TGTGCCAGCAGCGTCCGGGACTTCGAAAAACTGTTTTTT